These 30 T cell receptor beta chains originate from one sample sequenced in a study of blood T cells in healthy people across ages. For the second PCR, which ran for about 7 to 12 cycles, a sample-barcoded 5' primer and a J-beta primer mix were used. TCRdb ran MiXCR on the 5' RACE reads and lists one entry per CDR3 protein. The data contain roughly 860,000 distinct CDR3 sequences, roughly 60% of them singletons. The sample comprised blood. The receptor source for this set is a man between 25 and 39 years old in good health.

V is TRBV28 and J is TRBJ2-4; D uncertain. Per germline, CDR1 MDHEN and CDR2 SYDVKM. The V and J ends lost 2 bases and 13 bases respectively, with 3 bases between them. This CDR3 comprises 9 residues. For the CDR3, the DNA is TGTGCCAGCAGTTTAGGGCAGTACTTC. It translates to CASSLGQYF.

This CDR3 is CASSPIHLHTQYF. CDR3 coding DNA: TGTGCCAGCAGCCCAATCCATTTACATACGCAGTATTTT. The chain carries TRBV7-6 and TRBJ2-3; D is ambiguous. With 5 bases removed from V and 7 bases from J, the gap between germline ends came to 13 bases. The CDR3 length is 13 residues. The germline V gene encodes CDR1 SGHVS and CDR2 FNYEAQ.

The CDR3 nucleotides read TGTGCCAGCAGCGTAGCGACAGGGTCCTATGGCTACACCTTC. It is translated as CASSVATGSYGYTF. The chain is built from TRBV9 and TRBJ1-2, with 7 bases matching TRBD1. The CDR3 covers 14 residues. With 0 bases clipped from V and 4 bases from J, the junction kept 3 bases outside the gene matches. CDR1 SGDLS and CDR2 YYNGEE come from the germline V gene.

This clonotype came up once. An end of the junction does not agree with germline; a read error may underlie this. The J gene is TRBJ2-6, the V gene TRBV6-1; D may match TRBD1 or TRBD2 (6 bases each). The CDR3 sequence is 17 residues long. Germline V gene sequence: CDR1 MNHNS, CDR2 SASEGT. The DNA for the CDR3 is TGTACCAGCAGTGTCCAATACAGGGACTCTGGGGCCAACGTCCCGACTTTC. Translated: CTSSVQYRDSGANVPTF.

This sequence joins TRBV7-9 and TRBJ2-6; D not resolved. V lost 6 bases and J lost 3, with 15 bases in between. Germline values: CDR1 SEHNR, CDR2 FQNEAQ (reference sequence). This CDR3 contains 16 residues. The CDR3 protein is CASSSNWRLGANVLTF. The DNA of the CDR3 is TGTGCCAGCAGTTCGAACTGGCGACTTGGGGCCAACGTCCTGACTTTC. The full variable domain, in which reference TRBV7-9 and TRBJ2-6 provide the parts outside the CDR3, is DTGVSQNPRHKITKRGQNVTFRCDPISEHNRLYWYRQTLGQGPEFLTYFQNEAQLEKSRLLSDRFSAERPKGSFSTLEIQRTEQGDSAMYLCASSSNWRLGANVLTFGAGSRLTVL.

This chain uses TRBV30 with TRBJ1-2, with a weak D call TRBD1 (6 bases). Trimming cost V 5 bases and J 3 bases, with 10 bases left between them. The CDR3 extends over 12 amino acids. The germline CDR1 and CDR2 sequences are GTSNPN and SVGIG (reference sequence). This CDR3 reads CAWGQTDYGYTF. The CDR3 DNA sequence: TGTGCCTGGGGACAGACCGACTATGGCTACACCTTC.

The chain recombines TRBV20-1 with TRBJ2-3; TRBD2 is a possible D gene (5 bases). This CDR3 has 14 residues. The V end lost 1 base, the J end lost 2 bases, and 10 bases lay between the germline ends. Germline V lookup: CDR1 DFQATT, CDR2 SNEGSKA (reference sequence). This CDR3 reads CSARVGGSTDTQYF. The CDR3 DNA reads TGCAGTGCTAGAGTCGGCGGGTCCACAGATACGCAGTATTTT.

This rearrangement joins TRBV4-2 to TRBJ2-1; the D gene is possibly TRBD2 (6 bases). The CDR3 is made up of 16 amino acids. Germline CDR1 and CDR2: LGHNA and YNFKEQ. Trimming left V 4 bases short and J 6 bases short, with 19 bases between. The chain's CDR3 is CASSPGRAGIRNEQFF. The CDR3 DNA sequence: TGTGCCAGCAGCCCGGGCCGGGCGGGGATTCGCAATGAGCAGTTCTTC.

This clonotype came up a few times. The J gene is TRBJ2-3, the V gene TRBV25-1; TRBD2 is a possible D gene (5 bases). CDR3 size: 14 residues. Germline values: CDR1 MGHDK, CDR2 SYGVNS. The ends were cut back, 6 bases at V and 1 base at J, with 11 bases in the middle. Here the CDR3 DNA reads TGTGCCAGCAGCGGGGAACCCCGCACAGATACGCAGTATTTT. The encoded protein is CASSGEPRTDTQYF.

The CDR3 here is CATGSGSYEQYF. The CDR3 DNA reads as TGTGCCACCGGGTCTGGGTCCTACGAGCAGTACTTC. The chain links TRBV6-5 to TRBJ2-7; no definite D call. The CDR3 is 12 amino acids. Trimming removed 10 bases at V and 1 base at J, with 11 bases between. Germline CDR1 and CDR2: MNHEY and SVGAGI.

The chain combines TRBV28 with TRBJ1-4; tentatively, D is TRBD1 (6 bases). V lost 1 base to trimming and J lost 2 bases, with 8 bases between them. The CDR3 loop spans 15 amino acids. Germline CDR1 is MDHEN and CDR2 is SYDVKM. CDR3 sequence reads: CASSLSQGTNEKLFF. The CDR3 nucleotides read TGTGCCAGCAGTTTATCACAGGGTACTAATGAAAAACTGTTTTTT.

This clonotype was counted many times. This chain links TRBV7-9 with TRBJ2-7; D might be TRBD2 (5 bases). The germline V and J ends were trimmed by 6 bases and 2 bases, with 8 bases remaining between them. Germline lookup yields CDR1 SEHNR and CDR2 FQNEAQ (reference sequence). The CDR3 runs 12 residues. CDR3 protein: CASSSGTYEQYF. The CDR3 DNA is TGTGCCAGCAGTTCCGGGACCTACGAGCAGTACTTC.

CDR3: CSAFTGGTDTQYF. In DNA, the CDR3 is TGCAGTGCTTTCACAGGGGGCACAGATACGCAGTATTTT. This chain connects TRBV20-1 to TRBJ2-3; TRBD1 matches 7 bases. Unmatched junction bases numbered 3, after V lost 5 bases and J lost 1 base. Germline CDR1 reads DFQATT; CDR2 reads SNEGSKA (reference sequence). CDR3 length: 13 amino acids.

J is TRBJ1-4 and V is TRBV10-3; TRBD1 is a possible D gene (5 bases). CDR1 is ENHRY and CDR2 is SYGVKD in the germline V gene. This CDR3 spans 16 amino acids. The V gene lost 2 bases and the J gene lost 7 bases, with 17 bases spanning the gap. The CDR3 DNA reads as TGTGCCATCAGTGAGCGTCTGGGCAGGGCTGGTGAAAAACTGTTTTTT. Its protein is CAISERLGRAGEKLFF.

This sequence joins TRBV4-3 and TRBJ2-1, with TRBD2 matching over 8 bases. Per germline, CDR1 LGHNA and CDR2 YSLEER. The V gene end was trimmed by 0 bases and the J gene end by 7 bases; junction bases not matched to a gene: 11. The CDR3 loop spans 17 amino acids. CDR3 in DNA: TGCGCCAGCAGCCAAGAGGCCCCCGGGGGGGCCGAGAATGAGCAGTTCTTC. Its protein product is CASSQEAPGGAENEQFF.

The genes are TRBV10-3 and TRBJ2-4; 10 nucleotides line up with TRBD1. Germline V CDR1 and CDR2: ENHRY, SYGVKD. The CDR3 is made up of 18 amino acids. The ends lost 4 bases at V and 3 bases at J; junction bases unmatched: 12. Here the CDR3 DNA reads TGTGCCATCAGTGCCGGGACAGGGGACTCCCTAGTCAAAAACATTCAGTACTTC. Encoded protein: CAISAGTGDSLVKNIQYF.

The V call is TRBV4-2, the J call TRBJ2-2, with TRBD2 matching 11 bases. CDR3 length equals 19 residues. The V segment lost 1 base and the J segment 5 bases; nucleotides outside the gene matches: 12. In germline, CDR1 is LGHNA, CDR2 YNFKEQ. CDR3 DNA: TGTGCCAGCAGCCAAGTCGCGACCACTAGCGGGGGTGGAACCGGGGAGCTGTTTTTT. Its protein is CASSQVATTSGGGTGELFF.

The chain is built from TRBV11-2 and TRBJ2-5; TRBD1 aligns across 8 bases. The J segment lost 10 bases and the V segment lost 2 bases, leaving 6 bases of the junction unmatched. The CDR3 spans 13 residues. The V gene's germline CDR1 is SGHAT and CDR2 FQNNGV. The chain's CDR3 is CASSLLRQGHQYF. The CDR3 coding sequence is TGTGCCAGCAGCTTACTCCGACAGGGGCACCAGTACTTC. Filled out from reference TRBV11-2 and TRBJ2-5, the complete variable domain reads EAGVAQSPRYKIIEKRQSVAFWCNPISGHATLYWYQQILGQGPKLLIQFQNNGVVDDSQLPKDRFSAERLKGVDSTLKIQPAKLEDSAVYLCASSLLRQGHQYFGPGTRLLVL.

CDR3 protein: CASSEGKLAGGETRFF. CDR3 in DNA: TGTGCCAGCAGTGAAGGGAAACTAGCGGGGGGTGAGACCCGGTTCTTC. This chain connects TRBV25-1 to TRBJ2-1, with 12 bases aligning to TRBD2. The trim removed 2 bases at V and 15 bases at J, leaving 14 bases unmatched. Germline V gives CDR1 MGHDK, CDR2 SYGVNS. CDR3 length: 16 amino acids.

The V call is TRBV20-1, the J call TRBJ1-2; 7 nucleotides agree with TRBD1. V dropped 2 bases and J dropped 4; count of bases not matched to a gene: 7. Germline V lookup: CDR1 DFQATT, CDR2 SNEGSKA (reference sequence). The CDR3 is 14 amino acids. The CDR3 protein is CSARLQGPLYGYTF. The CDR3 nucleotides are TGCAGTGCTAGACTACAGGGGCCCCTCTATGGCTACACCTTC.

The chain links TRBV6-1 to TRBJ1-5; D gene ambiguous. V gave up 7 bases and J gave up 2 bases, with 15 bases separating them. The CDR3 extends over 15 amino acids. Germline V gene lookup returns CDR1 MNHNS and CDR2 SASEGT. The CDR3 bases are TGTGCCAGCAATCGCGACGACCGGGGCAATCAGCCCCAGCATTTT. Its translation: CASNRDDRGNQPQHF.

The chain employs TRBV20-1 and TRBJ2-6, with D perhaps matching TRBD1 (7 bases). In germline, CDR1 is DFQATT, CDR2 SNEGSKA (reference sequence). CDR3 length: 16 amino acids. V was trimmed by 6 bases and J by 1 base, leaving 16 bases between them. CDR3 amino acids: CSARDSFVSGANVLTF. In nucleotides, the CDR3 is TGCAGTGCGCGGGACAGTTTTGTTTCTGGGGCCAACGTCCTGACTTTC.

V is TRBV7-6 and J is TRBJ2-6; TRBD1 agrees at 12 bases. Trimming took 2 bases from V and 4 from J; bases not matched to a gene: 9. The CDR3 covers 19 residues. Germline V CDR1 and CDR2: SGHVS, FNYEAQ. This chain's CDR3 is CASSLTGTGGASGANVLTF. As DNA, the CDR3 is TGTGCCAGCAGCTTAACCGGGACAGGGGGCGCGTCGGGGGCCAACGTCCTGACTTTC.

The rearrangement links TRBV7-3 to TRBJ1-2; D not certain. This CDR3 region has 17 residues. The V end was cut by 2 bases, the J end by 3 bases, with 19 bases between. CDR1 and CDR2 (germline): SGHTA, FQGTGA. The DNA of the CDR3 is TGTGCCAGCAGCTTATTCGGCGGCGGAGAAAAGGACTATGGCTACACCTTC. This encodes CASSLFGGGEKDYGYTF. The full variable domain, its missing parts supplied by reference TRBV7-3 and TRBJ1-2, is GAGVSQTPSNKVTEKGKYVELRCDPISGHTALYWYRQSLGQGPEFLIYFQGTGAADDSGLPNDRFFAVRPEGSVSTLKIQRTERGDSAVYLCASSLFGGGEKDYGYTFGSGTRLTVV.

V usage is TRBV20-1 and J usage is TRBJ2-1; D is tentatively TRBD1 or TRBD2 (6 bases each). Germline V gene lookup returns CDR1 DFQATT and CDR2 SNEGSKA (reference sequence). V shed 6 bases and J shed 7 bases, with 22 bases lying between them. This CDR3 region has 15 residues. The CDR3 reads CSANLGGRDPNEQFF. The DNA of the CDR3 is TGCAGTGCCAACCTAGGGGGGCGAGATCCGAATGAGCAGTTCTTC.

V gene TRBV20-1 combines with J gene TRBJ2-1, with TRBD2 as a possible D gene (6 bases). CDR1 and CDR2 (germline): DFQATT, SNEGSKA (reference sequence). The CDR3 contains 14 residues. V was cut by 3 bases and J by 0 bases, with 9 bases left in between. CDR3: CSASGSSSYNEQFF. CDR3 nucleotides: TGCAGTGCTAGCGGGAGTAGCTCCTACAATGAGCAGTTCTTC.

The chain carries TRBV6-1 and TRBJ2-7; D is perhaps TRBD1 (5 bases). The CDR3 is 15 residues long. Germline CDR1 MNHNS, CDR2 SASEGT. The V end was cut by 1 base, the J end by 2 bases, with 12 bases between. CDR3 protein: CASSEGAGIPYEQYF. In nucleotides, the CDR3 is TGTGCCAGCAGTGAAGGGGCAGGGATCCCCTACGAGCAGTACTTC.

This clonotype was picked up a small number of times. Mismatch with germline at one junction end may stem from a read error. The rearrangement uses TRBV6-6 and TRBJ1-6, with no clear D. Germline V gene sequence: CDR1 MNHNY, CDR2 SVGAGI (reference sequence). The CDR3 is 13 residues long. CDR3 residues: CASSSSKESPLHF. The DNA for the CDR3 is TGTGCAAGCAGCTCCTCGAAGGAGTCACCCCTCCACTTT.

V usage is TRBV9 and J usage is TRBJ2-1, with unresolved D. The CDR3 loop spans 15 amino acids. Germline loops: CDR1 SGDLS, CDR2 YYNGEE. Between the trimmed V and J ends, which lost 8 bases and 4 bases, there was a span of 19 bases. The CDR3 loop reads CASSPRDGPYNEQFF. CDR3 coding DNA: TGTGCCAGTAGCCCCCGAGACGGCCCTTACAATGAGCAGTTCTTC.

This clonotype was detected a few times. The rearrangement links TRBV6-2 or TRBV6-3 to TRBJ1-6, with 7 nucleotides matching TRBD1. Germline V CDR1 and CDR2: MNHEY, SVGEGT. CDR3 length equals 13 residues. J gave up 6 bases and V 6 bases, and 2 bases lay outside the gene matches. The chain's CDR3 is CASRGQINSPLHF. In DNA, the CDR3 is TGTGCCAGCAGGGGACAGATTAATTCACCCCTCCACTTT.